One sample yielded the 7 T cell receptor beta chains listed below, sequenced in a study of T cell responses to AZD1222 COVID-19 vaccine. Assay: immunoSEQ multiplex PCR; the TCRdb copy retains only in-frame clones and omits some. The sample includes approximately 150,000 clones, less than 95% of them seen just once. The sequencing here drew on peripheral blood, taken on day 0 of AZD1222 vaccination. These receptors were taken from an adult in good health.

The V and J genes are TRBV27 and TRBJ1-5; D ambiguous. Trimming took 6 bases from V and 0 from J, leaving 18 bases between them. This CDR3 has 17 amino acids. Germline values: CDR1 MNHEY, CDR2 SMNVEV (reference sequence). The CDR3 DNA follows: TGTGCCAGCAGCCCCGGGCCCCAAACCATTAGCAATCAGCCCCAGCATTTT. Translating gives CASSPGPQTISNQPQHF.

The rearrangement joins TRBV10-1 to TRBJ1-6; TRBD1 is a possible D gene (6 bases). The CDR3 extends over 15 amino acids. Germline V lookup: CDR1 WNHNN, CDR2 SYGVQD (reference sequence). V was cut by 5 bases and J by 0 bases, with 8 bases left in between. CDR3 DNA: TGCGCCAGCAGTACAGGGAGCTCCTATAATTCACCCCTCCACTTT. Encoded protein: CASSTGSSYNSPLHF.

This rearrangement joins TRBV27 to TRBJ2-3; D gene uncertain. Trimming pared 6 bases from V and 4 bases from J, leaving 11 bases between. The CDR3 is 13 amino acids. Germline V gene data show CDR1 as MNHEY and CDR2 as SMNVEV (reference sequence). CDR3 amino acids: CASSSRVADTQYF. The CDR3 DNA sequence: TGTGCCAGCAGCTCCCGTGTTGCAGATACGCAGTATTTT.

The chain employs TRBV2 and TRBJ1-6, with a tentative D call TRBD1 (6 bases). Germline CDR1 reads SNHLY; CDR2 reads FYNNEI. V was pared by 4 bases and J by 8 bases, with 15 bases between. The CDR3 is 15 amino acids. CDR3 protein: CASSGGGGFYSPLHF. The CDR3 DNA sequence: TGTGCCAGCAGTGGTGGAGGGGGGTTTTATTCACCCCTCCACTTT.

The genes are TRBV4-1 and TRBJ2-3; D is unresolved. The CDR3 is 14 residues long. Germline-derived CDR1 and CDR2 are MGHRA and YSYEKL. Trimming removed 0 bases from V and 6 bases from J, with 10 bases in between. This CDR3 reads CASSQEVLVDTQYF. The CDR3 DNA reads as TGCGCCAGCAGCCAAGAGGTGCTGGTCGATACGCAGTATTTT.

The sample holds one count of this clone. The V and J genes are TRBV6-5 and TRBJ2-5, with 8 bases that match TRBD1. Germline lookup yields CDR1 MNHEY and CDR2 SVGAGI. Trimming removed 7 bases from V and 4 bases from J; junction bases left unmatched: 5. The CDR3 extends over 13 amino acids. The CDR3 is CASTHRGRETQYF. The CDR3 nucleotides are TGTGCCAGCACCCACAGGGGGAGAGAGACCCAGTACTTC.

This chain links TRBV29-1 with TRBJ1-3; no reliable D call. The germline V gene encodes CDR1 SQVTM and CDR2 ANQGSEA. Trimming cost V 3 bases and J 0 bases, with 9 bases left between them. The CDR3 runs 14 residues. This CDR3 is CSVDTLSSGNTIYF. DNA of the CDR3: TGCAGCGTTGATACCTTAAGCTCTGGAAACACCATATATTTT.